Listed below are T cell receptor beta chains from one sample, sequenced in a study of blood T cell repertoires in COVID-19. Measured with immunoSEQ multiplex PCR; TCRdb has only the in-frame clones, and not every one. Here the sample spans 230,000 or so clones, roughly 88% being singletons. Input material: peripheral blood. All receptors come from a man aged 40-49 years who had recovered from COVID-19. Each CDR3 is given with its conserved first and last residue. A D gene is named only where the DNA matches it firmly. Size tells how often a clone was seen (once, few, many) or the class of an expanded clone, and some rows leave it out.

TRBJ1-5 | - | 13 | - | TRBV27 | TGTGCCAGCACACCCAGCCGGGAGCAGCCCCAGCATTTT | CASTPSREQPQHF
TRBJ2-1 | TRBD2 | 16 | - | TRBV4-3 | TGCGCCAGCAGCCGAAGACTAGCGGGGGCGTACAATGAGCAGTTCTTC | CASSRRLAGAYNEQFF
TRBJ1-3 | TRBD1 | 18 | few | TRBV3-1/TRBV3-2 | TGTGCCAGCAGCTTTTTCAGACCGGACAGGGGGTCTGGAAACACCATATATTTT | CASSFFRPDRGSGNTIYF
TRBJ1-2 | TRBD1 | 13 | - | TRBV2 | TGTGCCTCCCTCCGGGACAGGCAAAATGGCTACACCTTC | CASLRDRQNGYTF
TRBJ1-1 | - | 15 | - | TRBV2 | TGTGCCAGCAGTGAAGATTGGGGGCTAGACACTGAAGCTTTCTTT | CASSEDWGLDTEAFF
TRBJ2-7 | - | 12 | - | TRBV5-4 | TGTGCCAGCAGCTATGGAGGGAGTCTGGAGTACTTC | CASSYGGSLEYF
TRBJ1-5 | - | 13 | - | TRBV12-3/TRBV12-4 | TGTGCCAGCAGTGAGGCGTCCAATCAGCCCCAGCATTTT | CASSEASNQPQHF
TRBJ1-1 | - | 15 | - | TRBV10-3 | TGTGCCATCAGTGACCCTAAGGGGGGGTACAGTGAAGCTTTCTTT | CAISDPKGGYSEAFF
TRBJ2-4 | - | 14 | - | TRBV3-1/TRBV3-2 | TGTGCCAGCAGCCAAGATTCCGGGTGGGACATTCAGTACTTC | CASSQDSGWDIQYF
TRBJ2-1 | - | 17 | - | TRBV9 | TGTGCCAGCAGCGTAGATTTCGGGCTGGGAATTGGAGGTGAGCAGTTCTTC | CASSVDFGLGIGGEQFF
TRBJ2-1 | - | 13 | - | TRBV11-3 | TGTGCCACCATCGGGCTAGCGAGCAATGAGCAGTTCTTC | CATIGLASNEQFF
TRBJ2-1 | TRBD2 | 17 | - | TRBV9 | TGTGCCAGCAGCCTCGGACTAGCGGGAAGCTCCTACAATGAGCAGTTCTTC | CASSLGLAGSSYNEQFF
TRBJ2-3 | TRBD2 | 12 | - | TRBV3-1/TRBV3-2 | TGTGCCAGCAGTCTCTTAGCGGGTAGGCAGTATTTT | CASSLLAGRQYF
TRBJ2-1 | TRBD2 | 15 | once | TRBV11-3 | TGTGCCAGCAGCTTGTTAGCGGGAGCGTGGAATGAGCAGTTCTTC | CASSLLAGAWNEQFF
TRBJ1-1 | - | 12 | - | TRBV3-1/TRBV3-2 | TGTGCCAGCAGCCGGGGAGGCACTGAAGCTTTCTTT | CASSRGGTEAFF
TRBJ1-1 | - | 12 | - | TRBV30 | TGTGCCTGGACCAGGGGAGACCCTGAAGCTTTCTTT | CAWTRGDPEAFF
TRBJ2-5 | - | 16 | - | TRBV11-2 | TGTGCCAGCAGCTTAATGGCGACAGCAGGTGATGGGACCCAGTACTTC | CASSLMATAGDGTQYF
TRBJ2-1 | TRBD2 | 14 | - | TRBV10-2 | TGCGCCAGTTTACCGAGCGGGGGGTCCAGGGAGCAGTTCTTC | CASLPSGGSREQFF
TRBJ1-3 | - | 14 | - | TRBV5-8 | TGTGCCAGCAACAGGGTATACTCTGGAAACACCATATATTTT | CASNRVYSGNTIYF
TRBJ1-4 | - | 15 | - | TRBV18 | TGTGCCAGCTCACCACTGGGGTACGGGGGTGAAAAACTGTTTTTT | CASSPLGYGGEKLFF
TRBJ2-7 | - | 15 | - | TRBV20-1 | TGCAGTGCTAGTGAGCGGACTGTGAGCTCCTACGAGCAGTACTTC | CSASERTVSSYEQYF
TRBJ2-1 | TRBD1 | 17 | once | TRBV5-1 | TGCGCCAGCAGCTTGTCCCCAACAGGGGTGGTTAGGAATGAGCAGTTCTTC | CASSLSPTGVVRNEQFF
TRBJ2-3 | TRBD2 | 14 | - | TRBV2 | TGTGCCGGAACTCCGGGACTAGCGGGGAGTACGCAGTATTTT | CAGTPGLAGSTQYF
TRBJ2-7 | - | 14 | - | TRBV10-3 | TGTGCCATCAGTGACCGGGACTTCTCCTACGAGCAGTACTTC | CAISDRDFSYEQYF
TRBJ2-5 | TRBD2 | 15 | - | TRBV5-4 | TGTGCCAGCAGCTTAGGGACTAGCGCCCGGGAGACCCAGTACTTC | CASSLGTSARETQYF
TRBJ2-5 | TRBD1 | 14 | once | TRBV7-2 | TGTGCCAGCAGCTTAGGTGGACAGGAAGAGACCCAGTACTTC | CASSLGGQEETQYF
TRBJ2-4 | - | 14 | - | TRBV19 | TGTGCCAGTAGTATTGCGGGACAGTCAAACATTCAGTACTTC | CASSIAGQSNIQYF
TRBJ1-5 | - | 14 | - | TRBV4-1 | TGCGCCAGCAGCCCCGGTGGGGCGGATCAGCCCCAGCATTTT | CASSPGGADQPQHF
TRBJ1-2 | TRBD1 | 13 | - | TRBV5-1 | TGCGCCAGCAGCCCCCAGGGGGCTACTGGCTACACCTTC | CASSPQGATGYTF
TRBJ2-1 | TRBD2 | 16 | - | TRBV7-9 | TGTGCCAGCAGTGAACTAGCGGATTACTCCTACAATGAGCAGTTCTTC | CASSELADYSYNEQFF
TRBJ2-7 | - | 11 | - | TRBV11-2 | TGTGCCAGCAGCTTTACTTACGAGCAGTACTTC | CASSFTYEQYF
TRBJ2-7 | - | 11 | - | TRBV7-9 | TGTGCCAGCAGCTCAAATCAGGAGCAGTACTTC | CASSSNQEQYF
TRBJ2-1 | - | 14 | once | TRBV1 | - | CTVGCGISYNEQFF
TRBJ2-4 | TRBD2 | 15 | - | TRBV7-9 | TGTGCCAGCAGCCCCTCTCGGGCGGGGGGAGACATTCAGTACTTC | CASSPSRAGGDIQYF
TRBJ2-3 | - | 12 | once | TRBV12-3/TRBV12-4 | TGTGCCAGCAGTTTCCGGACAGATACGCAGTATTTT | CASSFRTDTQYF
TRBJ2-1 | TRBD2 | 16 | - | TRBV19 | TGTGCCAGTAGACAAGCGGGAGGGCCTTCCTACAATGAGCAGTTCTTC | CASRQAGGPSYNEQFF
TRBJ1-2 | TRBD1 | 15 | - | TRBV11-2 | TGTGCCAGCAGCTTAGTGGGACAGGGGAACTATGGCTACACCTTC | CASSLVGQGNYGYTF
TRBJ1-1 | - | 14 | once | TRBV11-2 | TGTGCCAGCAGCGTAGGGACAACGAAAACTGAAGCTTTCTTT | CASSVGTTKTEAFF
TRBJ1-4 | - | 14 | - | TRBV6-5 | TGTGCCAGCAGGCGCCCCGACTTAAACGAAAAACTGTTTTTT | CASRRPDLNEKLFF
TRBJ1-6 | - | 15 | - | TRBV14 | TGTGCCAGCAGCACCCGAGGGGAGGATAATTCACCCCTCCACTTT | CASSTRGEDNSPLHF
TRBJ1-2 | TRBD1 | 14 | - | TRBV3-1/TRBV3-2 | TGTGCCAGCAGCCAACTCGGGACAGTTTATGGCTACACCTTC | CASSQLGTVYGYTF
TRBJ2-1 | - | 13 | few | TRBV5-1 | TGCGCCAGCAGCTTGCAGGGGCCAAATGAGCAGTTCTTC | CASSLQGPNEQFF
TRBJ2-2 | - | 15 | - | TRBV11-2 | TGTGCCAGCAGCTTAGAAGGGGTCTCAACCGGGGAGCTGTTTTTT | CASSLEGVSTGELFF
TRBJ1-2 | - | 15 | few | TRBV7-9 | TGTGCCAGCAGCCCGCAGGGAATCCTTAACTATGGCTACACCTTC | CASSPQGILNYGYTF
TRBJ2-7 | - | 12 | few | TRBV2 | TGTGCCAGCAGGAGGGACTCCGGCGAGCAGTACTTC | CASRRDSGEQYF
TRBJ1-1 | TRBD1 | 14 | - | TRBV9 | TGTGCCAGCAGCGGGACAGGGGAGAACACTGAAGCTTTCTTT | CASSGTGENTEAFF
TRBJ1-5 | - | 14 | - | TRBV19 | TGTGCCAGTCAAATGGGGCAAAACAATCAGCCCCAGCATTTT | CASQMGQNNQPQHF
TRBJ1-1 | - | 12 | - | TRBV29-1 | TGCAGCGTCGAGGACATCAGGACTGAAGCTTTCTTT | CSVEDIRTEAFF
TRBJ1-2 | - | 15 | once | TRBV19 | TGTGCCAGTCAGGCCAGGGGCTTAGCTAACTATGGCTACACCTTC | CASQARGLANYGYTF
TRBJ2-2 | - | 14 | - | TRBV7-9 | TGTGCCAGCAGCTTACCCCAGGGACACGGGGAGCTGTTTTTT | CASSLPQGHGELFF
TRBJ1-2 | - | 15 | - | TRBV6-5 | TGTGCCAGCAGTCGCCAGCCAGGGTTTGACTATGGCTACACCTTC | CASSRQPGFDYGYTF
TRBJ1-1 | TRBD1 | 15 | - | TRBV4-3 | TGCGCCAGCAGCCAAGACACAGGGGCGGACACTGAAGCTTTCTTT | CASSQDTGADTEAFF
TRBJ1-1 | TRBD1 | 14 | once | TRBV19 | TGTGCCAGTAGTAAAGGGGGCTGGGGCACTGAAGCTTTCTTT | CASSKGGWGTEAFF
TRBJ2-1 | TRBD2 | 18 | - | TRBV29-1 | TGCAGCGCCAGCACGGGACTAGGGACTCCGAGCTCCTACAATGAGCAGTTCTTC | CSASTGLGTPSSYNEQFF
TRBJ1-5 | - | 13 | few | TRBV12-3/TRBV12-4 | TGTGCCAGCAGTGACAGTGGCAATCAGCCCCAGCATTTT | CASSDSGNQPQHF
TRBJ2-5 | - | 16 | - | TRBV4-1 | TGCGCCAGCAGCCAAGGGTTTGCGGGGGCTGCAGAGACCCAGTACTTC | CASSQGFAGAAETQYF
TRBJ1-2 | TRBD1 | 15 | - | TRBV30 | TGTGCCTGGAGGCCCAGACAGGGGCTCCCATATGGCTACACCTTC | CAWRPRQGLPYGYTF
TRBJ1-5 | - | 17 | - | TRBV6-2/TRBV6-3 | TGTGCCAGCAGTTACTCGATTCGGTTTACGCGGAATCAGCCCCAGCATTTT | CASSYSIRFTRNQPQHF
TRBJ2-7 | - | 13 | - | TRBV12-3/TRBV12-4 | TGTGCCAGCAGTTTCGACAGTATGTACGAGCAGTACTTC | CASSFDSMYEQYF
TRBJ1-4 | TRBD1 | 16 | - | TRBV5-4 | TGTGCCAGCAGCGGACGGGACAGGGGCGGAGGGGAAAAACTGTTTTTT | CASSGRDRGGGEKLFF